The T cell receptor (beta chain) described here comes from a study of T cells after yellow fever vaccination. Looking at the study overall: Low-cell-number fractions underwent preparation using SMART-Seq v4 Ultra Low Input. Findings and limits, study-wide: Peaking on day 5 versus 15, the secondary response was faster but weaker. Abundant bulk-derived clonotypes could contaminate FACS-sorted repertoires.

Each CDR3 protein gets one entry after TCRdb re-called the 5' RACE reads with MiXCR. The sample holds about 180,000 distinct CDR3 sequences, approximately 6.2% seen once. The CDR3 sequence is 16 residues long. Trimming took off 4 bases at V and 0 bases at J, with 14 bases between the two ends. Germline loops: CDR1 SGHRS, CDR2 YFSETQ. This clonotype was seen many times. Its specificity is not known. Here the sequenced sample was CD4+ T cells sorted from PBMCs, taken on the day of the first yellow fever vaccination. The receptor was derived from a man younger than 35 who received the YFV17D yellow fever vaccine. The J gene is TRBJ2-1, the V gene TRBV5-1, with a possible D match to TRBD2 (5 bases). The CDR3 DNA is TGCGCCAGCAGCGTCGGACTGCTTAGCTCCTACAATGAGCAGTTCTTC. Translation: CASSVGLLSSYNEQFF.